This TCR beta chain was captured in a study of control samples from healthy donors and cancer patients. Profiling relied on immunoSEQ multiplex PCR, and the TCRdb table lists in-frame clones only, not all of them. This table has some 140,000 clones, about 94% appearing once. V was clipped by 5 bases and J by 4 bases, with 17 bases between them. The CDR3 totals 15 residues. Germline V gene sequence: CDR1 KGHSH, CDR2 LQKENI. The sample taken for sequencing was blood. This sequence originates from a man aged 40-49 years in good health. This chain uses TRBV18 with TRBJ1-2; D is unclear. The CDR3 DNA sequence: TGTGCCAGCTCAACTCCCATGATGGGTTCCTATGGCTACACCTTC. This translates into CASSTPMMGSYGYTF.